The TCR beta chain under discussion was sequenced for a study of shared clonotypes between healthy human individuals. Study overall: Donor ages ranged 18 to 49 years: a couple of women, three men. Study observations and caveats: In having few donors, the study represented limited genetic and exposure-history diversity. Clonotype sharing among donors, it was expected, would be affected by sequencing depth.

Method: immunoSEQ multiplex PCR; TCRdb's copy keeps in-frame clones and lacks some. The table records over 400,000 clones, over 70% of them present only once. The CDR3 totals 13 residues. Germline V gives CDR1 LNHDA, CDR2 SQIVND (reference sequence). The J segment lost 4 bases and the V segment lost 5 bases, leaving 5 bases of the junction unmatched. Turning to this clone: What it binds is not known.

Donors were Caucasian adults residing in Nashville, Tennessee, USA. The clonotype was recovered from a woman in her forties in good health. Some clones in this sample may be carry-over from other donors' samples. The sample was PBMCs. The chain carries TRBV19 and TRBJ2-7, with 7 bases lining up with TRBD1. The CDR3 loop reads CASSRTGEYEQYF. The CDR3 DNA reads as TGTGCCAGTAGTCGAACAGGGGAGTACGAGCAGTACTTC. The full variable domain, with the rest looked up from reference TRBV19 and TRBJ2-7, is DGGITQSPKYLFRKEGQNVTLSCEQNLNHDAMYWYRQDPGQGLRLIYYSQIVNDFQKGDIAEGYSVSREKKESFPLTVTSAQKNPTAFYLCASSRTGEYEQYFGPGTRLTVT.